Listed below are T cell receptor beta chains from one sample, sequenced in a study of T cell responses to AZD1222 COVID-19 vaccine. Assay: immunoSEQ multiplex PCR; the TCRdb copy retains only in-frame clones and omits some. The sample includes about 100,000 clones, around nine tenths seen only once; the top ten take about 16%. Sequencing was performed on peripheral blood, taken on day 0 of AZD1222 vaccination. The receptors come from an adult in good health. Both conserved end residues are part of each CDR3. Each record gives: J gene, clone size, V gene, CDR3 protein. A row's size may be missing; if present it is once, few, many or a size class.

>TRBJ1-2|.|TRBV7-2
CASSLGSIFDGYTF
>TRBJ1-4|.|TRBV25-1
CASSANEKLFF
>TRBJ2-3|.|TRBV5-1
CASSLGGREGTDTQYF
>TRBJ2-1|.|TRBV19
CASSFAVAASSYNEQFF
>TRBJ1-1|.|TRBV27
CASRKTVHNTEAFF
>TRBJ2-7|.|TRBV28
CASSPRDRVYEQYF
>TRBJ1-2|.|TRBV25-1
CASSPNRGGYGYTF
>TRBJ1-1|.|TRBV28
CASSLSTGNTEAFF
>TRBJ2-1|.|TRBV10-3
CAISLGSSGSLGNEQFF
>TRBJ1-1|.|TRBV15
CATSRGSGRPLEAFF
>TRBJ2-2|.|TRBV6-4
CASSDDRLTGELFF
>TRBJ1-4|.|TRBV25-1
CASSERRSLRLNEKLFF
>TRBJ2-2|.|TRBV7-3
CASSSMNTGELFF
>TRBJ2-3|.|TRBV5-4
CASSAPGQGFADTQYF
>TRBJ1-1|.|TRBV7-9
CASSKGISEAFF
>TRBJ1-5|once|TRBV18
CASSPQIAGQGAGQPQHF
>TRBJ2-2|.|TRBV7-2
CASSFGTTSNGELFF
>TRBJ1-2|.|TRBV6-4
CASSQDRVSGYTF
>TRBJ2-7|once|TRBV23-1
CASSRNPRQGLYEQYF
>TRBJ2-5|.|TRBV6-1
CASSESLAGPKTQYF
>TRBJ1-1|.|TRBV5-8
CASSSGTGPLMAFF
>TRBJ1-5|.|TRBV27
CATRPHRDQPQHF
>TRBJ2-3|.|TRBV11-2
CASSLERSGGLPDTQYF
>TRBJ1-3|.|TRBV21-1
CASSARGQPRDTIYF